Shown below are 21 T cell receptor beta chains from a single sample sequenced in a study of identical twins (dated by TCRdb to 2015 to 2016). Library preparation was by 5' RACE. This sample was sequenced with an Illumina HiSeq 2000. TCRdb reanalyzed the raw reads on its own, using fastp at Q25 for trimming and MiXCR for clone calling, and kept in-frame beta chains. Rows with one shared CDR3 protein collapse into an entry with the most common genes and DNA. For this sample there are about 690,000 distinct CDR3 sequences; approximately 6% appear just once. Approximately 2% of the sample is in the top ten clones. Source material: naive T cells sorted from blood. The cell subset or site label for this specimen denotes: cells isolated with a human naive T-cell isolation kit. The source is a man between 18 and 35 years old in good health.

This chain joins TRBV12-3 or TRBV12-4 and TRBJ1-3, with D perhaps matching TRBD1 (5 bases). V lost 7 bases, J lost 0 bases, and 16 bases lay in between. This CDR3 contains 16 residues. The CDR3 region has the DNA TGTGCCAGCACCGATCCCTTGACAGACTCTGGAAACACCATATATTTT. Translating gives CASTDPLTDSGNTIYF.

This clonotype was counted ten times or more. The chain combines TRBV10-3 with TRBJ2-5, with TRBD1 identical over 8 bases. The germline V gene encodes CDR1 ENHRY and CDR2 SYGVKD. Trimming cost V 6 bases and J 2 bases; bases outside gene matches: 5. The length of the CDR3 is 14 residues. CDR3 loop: CAIRGTGSQETQYF. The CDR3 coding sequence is TGTGCCATCAGGGGGACAGGCAGTCAAGAGACCCAGTACTTC.

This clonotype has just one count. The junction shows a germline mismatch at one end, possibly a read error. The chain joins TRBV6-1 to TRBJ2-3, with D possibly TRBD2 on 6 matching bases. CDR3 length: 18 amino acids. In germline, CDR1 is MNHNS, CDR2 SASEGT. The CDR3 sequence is CDSSVYRGARGRTDTQYF. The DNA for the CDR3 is TGTGACAGCAGTGTTTATCGCGGGGCGAGAGGAAGAACAGATACGCAGTATTTT.

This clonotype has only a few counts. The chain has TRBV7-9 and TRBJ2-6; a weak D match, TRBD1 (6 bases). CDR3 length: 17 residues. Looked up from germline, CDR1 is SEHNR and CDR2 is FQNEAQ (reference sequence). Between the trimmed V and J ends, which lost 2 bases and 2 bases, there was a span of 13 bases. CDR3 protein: CASSLTQGAPGANVLTF. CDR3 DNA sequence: TGTGCCAGCAGCTTAACACAGGGTGCACCTGGGGCCAACGTCCTGACTTTC.

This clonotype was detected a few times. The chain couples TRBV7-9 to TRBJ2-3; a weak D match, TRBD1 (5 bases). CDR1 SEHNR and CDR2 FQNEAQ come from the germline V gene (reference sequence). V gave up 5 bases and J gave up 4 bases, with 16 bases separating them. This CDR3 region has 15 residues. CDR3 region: CASSLVSGWSDTQYF. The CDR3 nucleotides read TGTGCCAGCAGCCTCGTTTCAGGGTGGTCAGATACGCAGTATTTT.

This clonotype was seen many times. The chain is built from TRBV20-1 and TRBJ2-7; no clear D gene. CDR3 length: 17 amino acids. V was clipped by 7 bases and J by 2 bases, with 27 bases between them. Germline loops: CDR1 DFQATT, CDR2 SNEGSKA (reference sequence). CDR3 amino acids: CSVPLLPIFLSTYEQYF. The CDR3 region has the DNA TGCAGTGTCCCGTTACTACCTATTTTTTTGTCTACCTACGAGCAGTACTTC.

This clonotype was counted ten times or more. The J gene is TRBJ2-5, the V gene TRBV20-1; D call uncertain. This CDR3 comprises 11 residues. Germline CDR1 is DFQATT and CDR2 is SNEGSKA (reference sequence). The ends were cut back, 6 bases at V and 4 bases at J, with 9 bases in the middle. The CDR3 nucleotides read TGCAGTGCAGAAGCCCGAGAGACCCAGTACTTC. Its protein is CSAEARETQYF.

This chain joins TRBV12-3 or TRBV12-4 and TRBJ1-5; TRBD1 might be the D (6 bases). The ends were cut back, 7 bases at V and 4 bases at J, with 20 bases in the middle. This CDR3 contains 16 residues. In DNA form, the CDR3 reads TGTGCCAGCAAGGGGGGGGGTTCTGGAGGGAATCAGCCCCAGCATTTT. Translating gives CASKGGGSGGNQPQHF.

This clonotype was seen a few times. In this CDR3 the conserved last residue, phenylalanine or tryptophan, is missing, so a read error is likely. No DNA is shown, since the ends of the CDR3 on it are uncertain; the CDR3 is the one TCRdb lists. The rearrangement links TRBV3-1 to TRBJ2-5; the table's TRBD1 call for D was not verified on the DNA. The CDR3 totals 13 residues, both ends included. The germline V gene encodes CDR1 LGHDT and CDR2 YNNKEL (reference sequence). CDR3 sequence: CASSRGGSTPGQI.

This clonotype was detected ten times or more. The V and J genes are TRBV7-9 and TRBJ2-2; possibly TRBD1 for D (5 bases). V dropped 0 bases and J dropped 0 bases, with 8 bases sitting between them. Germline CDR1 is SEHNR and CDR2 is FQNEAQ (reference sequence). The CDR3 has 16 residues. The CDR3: CASSLARRANTGELFF. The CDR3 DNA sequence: TGTGCCAGCAGCTTAGCGCGCAGGGCGAACACCGGGGAGCTGTTTTTT. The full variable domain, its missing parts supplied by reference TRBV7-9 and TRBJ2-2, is DTGVSQNPRHKITKRGQNVTFRCDPISEHNRLYWYRQTLGQGPEFLTYFQNEAQLEKSRLLSDRFSAERPKGSFSTLEIQRTEQGDSAMYLCASSLARRANTGELFFGEGSRLTVL.

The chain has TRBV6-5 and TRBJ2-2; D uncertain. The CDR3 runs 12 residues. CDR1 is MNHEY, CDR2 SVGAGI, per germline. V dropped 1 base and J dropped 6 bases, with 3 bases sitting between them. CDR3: CASSYFPGELFF. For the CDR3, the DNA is TGTGCCAGCAGTTACTTTCCCGGGGAGCTGTTTTTT.

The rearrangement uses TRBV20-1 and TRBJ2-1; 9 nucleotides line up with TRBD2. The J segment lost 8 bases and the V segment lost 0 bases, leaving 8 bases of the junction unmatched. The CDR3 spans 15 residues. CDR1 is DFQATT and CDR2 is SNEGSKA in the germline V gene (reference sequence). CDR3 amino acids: CSARDWEREVDEQFF. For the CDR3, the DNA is TGCAGTGCTAGAGATTGGGAGCGGGAGGTCGATGAGCAGTTCTTC.

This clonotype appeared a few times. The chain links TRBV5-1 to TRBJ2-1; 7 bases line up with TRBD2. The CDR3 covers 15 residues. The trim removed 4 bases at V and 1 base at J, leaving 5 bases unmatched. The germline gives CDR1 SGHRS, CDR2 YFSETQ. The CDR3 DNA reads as TGCGCCAGCAGCCACACTAGCGAGTCCTACAATGAGCAGTTCTTC. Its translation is CASSHTSESYNEQFF.

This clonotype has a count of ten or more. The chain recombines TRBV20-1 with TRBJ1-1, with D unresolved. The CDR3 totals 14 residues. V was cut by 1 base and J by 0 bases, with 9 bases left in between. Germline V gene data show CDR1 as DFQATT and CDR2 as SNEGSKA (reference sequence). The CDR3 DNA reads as TGCAGTGCTAGAGTTGTGGCGGTGAACACTGAAGCTTTCTTT. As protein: CSARVVAVNTEAFF.

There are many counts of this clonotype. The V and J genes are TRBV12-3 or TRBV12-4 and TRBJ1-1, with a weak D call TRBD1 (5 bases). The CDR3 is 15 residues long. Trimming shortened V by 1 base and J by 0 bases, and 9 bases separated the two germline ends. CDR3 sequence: CASSLVRALNTEAFF. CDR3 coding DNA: TGTGCCAGCAGTTTAGTCAGGGCTTTGAACACTGAAGCTTTCTTT.

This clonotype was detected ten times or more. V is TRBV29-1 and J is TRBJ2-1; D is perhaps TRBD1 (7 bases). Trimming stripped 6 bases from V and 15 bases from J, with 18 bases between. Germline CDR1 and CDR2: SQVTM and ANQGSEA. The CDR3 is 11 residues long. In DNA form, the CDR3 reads TGCAGCGTGGACCAGGGGGGCTGGGGGTTCTTC. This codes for CSVDQGGWGFF.

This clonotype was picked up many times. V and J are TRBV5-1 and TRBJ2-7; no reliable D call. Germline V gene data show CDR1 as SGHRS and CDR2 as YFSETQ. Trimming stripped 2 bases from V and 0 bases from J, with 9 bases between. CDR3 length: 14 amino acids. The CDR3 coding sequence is TGCGCCAGCAGCTTAAGTTCCAGCTCCTACGAGCAGTACGTC. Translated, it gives CASSLSSSSYEQYV.

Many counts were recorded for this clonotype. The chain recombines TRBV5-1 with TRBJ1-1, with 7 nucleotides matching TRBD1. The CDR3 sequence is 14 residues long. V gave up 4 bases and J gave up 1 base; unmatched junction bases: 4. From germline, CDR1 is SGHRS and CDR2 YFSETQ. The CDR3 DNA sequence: TGCGCCAGCAGCGGGGGACAGAGGAACACTGAAGCTTTCTTT. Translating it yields CASSGGQRNTEAFF.

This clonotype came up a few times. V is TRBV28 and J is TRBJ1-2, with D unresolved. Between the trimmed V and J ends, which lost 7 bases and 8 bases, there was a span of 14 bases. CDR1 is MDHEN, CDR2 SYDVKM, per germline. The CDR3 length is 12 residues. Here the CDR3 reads CASTTPVMGYTF. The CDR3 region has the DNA TGTGCCAGCACCACGCCGGTGATGGGCTACACCTTC.

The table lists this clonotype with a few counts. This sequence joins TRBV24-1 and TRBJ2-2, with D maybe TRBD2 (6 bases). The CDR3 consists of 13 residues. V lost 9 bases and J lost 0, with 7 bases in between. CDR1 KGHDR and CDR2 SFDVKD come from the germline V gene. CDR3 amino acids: CATGGSNTGELFF. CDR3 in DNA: TGTGCCACCGGGGGGTCGAACACCGGGGAGCTGTTTTTT.

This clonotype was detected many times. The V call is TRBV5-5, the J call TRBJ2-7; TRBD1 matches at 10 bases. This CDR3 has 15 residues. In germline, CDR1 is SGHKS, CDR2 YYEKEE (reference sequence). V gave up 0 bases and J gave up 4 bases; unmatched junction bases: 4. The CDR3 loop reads CASSLVTGGLYEQYF. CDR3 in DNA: TGTGCCAGCAGCTTGGTGACAGGGGGCCTTTACGAGCAGTACTTC.